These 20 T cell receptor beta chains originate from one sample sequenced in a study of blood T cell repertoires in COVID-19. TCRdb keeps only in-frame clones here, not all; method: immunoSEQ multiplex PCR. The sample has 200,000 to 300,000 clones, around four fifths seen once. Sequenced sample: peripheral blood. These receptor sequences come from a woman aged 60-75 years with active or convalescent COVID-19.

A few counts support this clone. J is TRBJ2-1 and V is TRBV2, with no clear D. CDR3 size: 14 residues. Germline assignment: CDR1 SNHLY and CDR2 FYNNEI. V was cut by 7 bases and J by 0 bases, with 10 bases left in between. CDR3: CASNPVSSYNEQFF. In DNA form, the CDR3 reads TGTGCCAGCAATCCAGTAAGCTCCTACAATGAGCAGTTCTTC.

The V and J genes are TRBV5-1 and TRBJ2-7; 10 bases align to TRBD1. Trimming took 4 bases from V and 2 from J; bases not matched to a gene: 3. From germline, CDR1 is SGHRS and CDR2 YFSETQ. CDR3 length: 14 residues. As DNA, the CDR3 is TGCGCCAGCAGCGGGACAGGGGAGACCTACGAGCAGTACTTC. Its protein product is CASSGTGETYEQYF.

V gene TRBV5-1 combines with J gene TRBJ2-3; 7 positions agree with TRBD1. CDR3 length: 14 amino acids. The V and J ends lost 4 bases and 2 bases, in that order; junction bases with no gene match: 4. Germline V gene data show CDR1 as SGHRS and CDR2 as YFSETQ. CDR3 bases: TGCGCCAGCAGCCGGGACAGTTTCACAGATACGCAGTATTTT. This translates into CASSRDSFTDTQYF.

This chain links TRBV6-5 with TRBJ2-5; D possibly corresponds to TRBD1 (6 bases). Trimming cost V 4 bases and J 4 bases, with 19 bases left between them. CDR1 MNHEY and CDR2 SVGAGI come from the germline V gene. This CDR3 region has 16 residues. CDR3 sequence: CASSSRGQGTRETQYF. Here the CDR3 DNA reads TGTGCCAGCAGTTCCAGGGGCCAGGGGACCCGAGAGACCCAGTACTTC.

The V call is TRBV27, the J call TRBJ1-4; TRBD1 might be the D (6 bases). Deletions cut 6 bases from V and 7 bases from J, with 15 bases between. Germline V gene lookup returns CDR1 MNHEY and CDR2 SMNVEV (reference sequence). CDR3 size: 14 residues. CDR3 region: CASRLRGEGEKLFF. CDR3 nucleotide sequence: TGTGCCAGCAGACTCAGGGGTGAGGGTGAAAAACTGTTTTTT.

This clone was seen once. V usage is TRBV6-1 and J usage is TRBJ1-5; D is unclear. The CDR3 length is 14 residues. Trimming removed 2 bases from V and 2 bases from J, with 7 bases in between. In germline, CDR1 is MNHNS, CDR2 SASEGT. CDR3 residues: CASSEQAGNQPQHF. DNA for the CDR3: TGTGCCAGCAGTGAACAGGCCGGCAATCAGCCCCAGCATTTT.

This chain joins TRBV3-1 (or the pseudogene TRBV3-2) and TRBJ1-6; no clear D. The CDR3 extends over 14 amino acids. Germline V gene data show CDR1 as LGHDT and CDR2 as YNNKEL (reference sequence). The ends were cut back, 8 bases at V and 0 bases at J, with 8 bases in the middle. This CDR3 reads CASESSSYNSPLHF. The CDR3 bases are TGTGCCAGCGAGTCGAGCTCCTATAATTCACCCCTCCACTTT.

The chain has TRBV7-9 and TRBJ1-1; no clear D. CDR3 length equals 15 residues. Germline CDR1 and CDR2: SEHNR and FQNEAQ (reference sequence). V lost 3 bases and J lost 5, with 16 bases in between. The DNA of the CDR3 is TGTGCCAGCAGCTTCCCGGGGTCACCGGGAACTGAAGCTTTCTTT. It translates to CASSFPGSPGTEAFF.

CDR3 nucleotides: TGTGCCAGCAGTGATTATGGGAGCTCTGGAAACACCATATATTTT. Encoded protein: CASSDYGSSGNTIYF. V usage is TRBV6-1 and J usage is TRBJ1-3; D unresolved. The germline gives CDR1 MNHNS, CDR2 SASEGT. Trimming left V 3 bases short and J 0 bases short, with 9 bases between. This CDR3 is built from 15 residues.

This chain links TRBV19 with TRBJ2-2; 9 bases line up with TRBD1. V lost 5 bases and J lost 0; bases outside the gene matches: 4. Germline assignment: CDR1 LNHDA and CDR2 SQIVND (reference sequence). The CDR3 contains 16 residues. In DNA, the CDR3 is TGTGCCAGTAGTCTCCGGACAGGGGCGAACACCGGGGAGCTGTTTTTT. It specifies CASSLRTGANTGELFF.

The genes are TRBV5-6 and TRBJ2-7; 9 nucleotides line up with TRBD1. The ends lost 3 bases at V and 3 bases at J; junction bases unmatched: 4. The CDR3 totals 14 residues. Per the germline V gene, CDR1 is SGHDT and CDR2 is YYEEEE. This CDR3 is CASSYGQGNYEQYF. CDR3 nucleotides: TGTGCCAGCAGCTATGGACAGGGGAACTACGAGCAGTACTTC.

DNA for the CDR3: TGTGCCAGCAGCTTACTACCGCCGTCCCTCATGGTCTCTGGAGGTGGCTACACCTTC. Translating it yields CASSLLPPSLMVSGGGYTF. The chain carries TRBV7-2 and TRBJ1-2; D remains unclear. CDR1 and CDR2 (germline): SGHTA, FQGNSA. The V end was cut by 2 bases, the J end by 7 bases, with 29 bases between. This CDR3 comprises 19 residues.

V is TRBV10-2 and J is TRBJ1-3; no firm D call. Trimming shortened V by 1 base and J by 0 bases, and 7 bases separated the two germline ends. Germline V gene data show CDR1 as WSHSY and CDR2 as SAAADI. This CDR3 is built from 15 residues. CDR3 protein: CASSELFLSGNTIYF. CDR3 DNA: TGCGCCAGCAGTGAGTTGTTCCTCTCTGGAAACACCATATATTTT.

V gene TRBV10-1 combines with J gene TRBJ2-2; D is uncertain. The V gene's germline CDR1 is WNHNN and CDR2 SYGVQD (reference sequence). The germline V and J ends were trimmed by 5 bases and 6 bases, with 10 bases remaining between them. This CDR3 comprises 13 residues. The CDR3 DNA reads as TGCGCCAGCAGTAGGAGTATGGCCGGGGAGCTGTTTTTT. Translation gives CASSRSMAGELFF.

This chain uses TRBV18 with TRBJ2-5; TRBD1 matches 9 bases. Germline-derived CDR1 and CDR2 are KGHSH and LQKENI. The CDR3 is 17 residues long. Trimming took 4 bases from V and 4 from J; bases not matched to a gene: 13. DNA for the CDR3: TGTGCCAGCTCACGTTCTCCTAACCTGGACAGGGGAGAGACCCAGTACTTC. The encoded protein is CASSRSPNLDRGETQYF. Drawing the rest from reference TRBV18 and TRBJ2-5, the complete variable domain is NAGVMQNPRHLVRRRGQEARLRCSPMKGHSHVYWYRQLPEEGLKFMVYLQKENIIDESGMPKERFSAEFPKEGPSILRIQQVVRGDSAAYFCASSRSPNLDRGETQYFGPGTRLLVL.

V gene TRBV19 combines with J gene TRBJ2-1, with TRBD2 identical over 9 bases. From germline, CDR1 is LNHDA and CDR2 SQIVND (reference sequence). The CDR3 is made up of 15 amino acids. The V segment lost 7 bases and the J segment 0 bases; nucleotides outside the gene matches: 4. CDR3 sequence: CASMVSGSSYNEQFF. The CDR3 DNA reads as TGTGCCAGTATGGTTAGCGGGAGCTCCTACAATGAGCAGTTCTTC.

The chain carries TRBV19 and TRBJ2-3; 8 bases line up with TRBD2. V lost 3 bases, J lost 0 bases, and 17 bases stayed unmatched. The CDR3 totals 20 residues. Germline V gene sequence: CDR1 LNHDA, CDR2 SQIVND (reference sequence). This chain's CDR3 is CASSIGAPGGAGESTDTQYF. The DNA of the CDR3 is TGTGCCAGTAGTATCGGCGCGCCCGGGGGGGCGGGAGAAAGCACAGATACGCAGTATTTT.

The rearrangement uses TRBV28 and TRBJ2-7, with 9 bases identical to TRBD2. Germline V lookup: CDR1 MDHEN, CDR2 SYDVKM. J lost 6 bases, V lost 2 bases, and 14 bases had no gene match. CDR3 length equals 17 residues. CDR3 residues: CASSLTPRLAERSEQYF. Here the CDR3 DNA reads TGTGCCAGCAGTTTAACCCCTAGACTAGCGGAGAGGTCCGAGCAGTACTTC.

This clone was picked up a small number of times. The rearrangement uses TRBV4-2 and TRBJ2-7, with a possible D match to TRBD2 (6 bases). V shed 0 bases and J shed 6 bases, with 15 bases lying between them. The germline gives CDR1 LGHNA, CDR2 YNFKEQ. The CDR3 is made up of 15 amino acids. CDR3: CASSQESGLRGEQYF. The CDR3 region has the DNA TGTGCCAGCAGCCAAGAGAGTGGCTTGCGGGGCGAGCAGTACTTC.

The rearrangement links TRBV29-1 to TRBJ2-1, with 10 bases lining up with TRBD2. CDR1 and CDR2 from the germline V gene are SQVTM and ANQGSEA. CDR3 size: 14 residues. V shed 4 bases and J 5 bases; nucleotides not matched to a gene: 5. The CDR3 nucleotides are TGCAGCGTTGGGCTGCTAGCGGGGGACAATGAGCAGTTCTTC. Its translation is CSVGLLAGDNEQFF.